This TCR beta chain was sequenced during a study of regulatory T cells in long-lasting Graves disease. Study overall: Recently diagnosed Graves' patients had received antithyroid drugs for under 3 months. Notes on the study in general: The study found TRBV28, TRBJ1-2 and TRBJ2-5 favored in persistent disease.

Time point specified: newly diagnosed GD, antithyroid drugs for less than 3 months. The TCR library used RNA extracted from PBMCs. This clonotype was seen at least ten times. Its antigen is unknown. CDR3 length: 14 amino acids. Trimming shortened V by 7 bases and J by 3 bases, and 13 bases separated the two germline ends. The germline gives CDR1 SNHLY, CDR2 FYNNEI. Investigators prepared the TCR beta libraries by applying iRepertoire HTBI primers and Arm-PCR of CDR3 regions. TCRdb processed the multiplex PCR reads anew with MiXCR; each CDR3 protein has one entry. The sample has about 560,000 distinct CDR3 sequences, about 16% seen once; the top ten hold around 12%. This sample was shared with a second study, whose subject was T cells in Graves' hyperthyroidism and ophthalmopathy. As that study records: Used for diagnoses were clinical symptoms, serum thyroxine and TRAb, thyroid ultrasound and orbital computed tomography. The model anticipated ophthalmopathy a median about six months pre-onset.

The source is a man between 18 and 29 years old with Graves disease. This rearrangement joins TRBV2 to TRBJ2-1, with D possibly being TRBD1 (5 bases). Sequenced material: peripheral blood mononuclear cells (PBMCs), taken at new diagnosis, from a patient treated with antithyroid drugs. This CDR3 reads CASNSQGNYNEQFF. The CDR3 nucleotides are TGTGCCAGCAATTCCCAGGGTAACTACAATGAGCAGTTCTTC.